This TCR beta chain stems from a study of blood T cell repertoires in COVID-19. This table comes from immunoSEQ multiplex PCR, and its TCRdb copy is limited to in-frame clones, with some not included. The sample has approximately 300,000 clones, roughly 87% seen once. Per the germline V gene, CDR1 is LGHDT and CDR2 is YNNKEL (reference sequence). The CDR3 loop spans 15 amino acids. The ends lost 2 bases at V and 4 bases at J; junction bases unmatched: 4. Sequenced material: PBMCs or T cells enriched from blood (not recorded which). The clonotype was recovered from a young woman who had recovered from COVID-19. V gene TRBV3-1 (or the pseudogene TRBV3-2) combines with J gene TRBJ1-4; 7 bases align to TRBD1. The CDR3 DNA follows: TGTGCCAGCAGCCAAAGGCAGGGGGTTAATGAAAAACTGTTTTTT. Translated: CASSQRQGVNEKLFF.